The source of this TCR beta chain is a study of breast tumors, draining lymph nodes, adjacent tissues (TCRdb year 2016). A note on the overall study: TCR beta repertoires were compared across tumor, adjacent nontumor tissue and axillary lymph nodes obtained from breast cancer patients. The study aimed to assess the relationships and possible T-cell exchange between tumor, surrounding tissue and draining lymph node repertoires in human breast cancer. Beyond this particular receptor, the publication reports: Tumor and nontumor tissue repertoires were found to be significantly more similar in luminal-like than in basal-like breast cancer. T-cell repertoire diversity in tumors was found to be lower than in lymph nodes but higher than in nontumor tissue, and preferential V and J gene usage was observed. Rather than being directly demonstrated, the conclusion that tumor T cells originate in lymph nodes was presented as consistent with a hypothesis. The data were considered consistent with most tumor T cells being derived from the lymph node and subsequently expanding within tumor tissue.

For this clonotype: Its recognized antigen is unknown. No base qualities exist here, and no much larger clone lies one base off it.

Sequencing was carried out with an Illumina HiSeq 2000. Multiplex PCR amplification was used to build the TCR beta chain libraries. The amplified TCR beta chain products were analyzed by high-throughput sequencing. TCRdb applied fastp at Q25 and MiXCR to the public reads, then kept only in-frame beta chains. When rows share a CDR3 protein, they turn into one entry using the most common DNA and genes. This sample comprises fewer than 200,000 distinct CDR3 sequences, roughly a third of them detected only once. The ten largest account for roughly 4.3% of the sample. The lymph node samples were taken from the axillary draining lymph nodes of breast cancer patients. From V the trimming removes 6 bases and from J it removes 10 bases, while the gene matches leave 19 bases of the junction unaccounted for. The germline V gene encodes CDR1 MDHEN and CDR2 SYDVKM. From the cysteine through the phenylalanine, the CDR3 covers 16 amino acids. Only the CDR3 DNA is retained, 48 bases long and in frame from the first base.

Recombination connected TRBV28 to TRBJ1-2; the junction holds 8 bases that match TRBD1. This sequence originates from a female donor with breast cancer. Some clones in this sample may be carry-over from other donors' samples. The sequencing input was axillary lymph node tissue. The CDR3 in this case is CASSAPSQGAVLDYTF. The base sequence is TGTGCCAGCAGCGCTCCCTCTCAGGGGGCGGTGCTGGACTACACCTTC.